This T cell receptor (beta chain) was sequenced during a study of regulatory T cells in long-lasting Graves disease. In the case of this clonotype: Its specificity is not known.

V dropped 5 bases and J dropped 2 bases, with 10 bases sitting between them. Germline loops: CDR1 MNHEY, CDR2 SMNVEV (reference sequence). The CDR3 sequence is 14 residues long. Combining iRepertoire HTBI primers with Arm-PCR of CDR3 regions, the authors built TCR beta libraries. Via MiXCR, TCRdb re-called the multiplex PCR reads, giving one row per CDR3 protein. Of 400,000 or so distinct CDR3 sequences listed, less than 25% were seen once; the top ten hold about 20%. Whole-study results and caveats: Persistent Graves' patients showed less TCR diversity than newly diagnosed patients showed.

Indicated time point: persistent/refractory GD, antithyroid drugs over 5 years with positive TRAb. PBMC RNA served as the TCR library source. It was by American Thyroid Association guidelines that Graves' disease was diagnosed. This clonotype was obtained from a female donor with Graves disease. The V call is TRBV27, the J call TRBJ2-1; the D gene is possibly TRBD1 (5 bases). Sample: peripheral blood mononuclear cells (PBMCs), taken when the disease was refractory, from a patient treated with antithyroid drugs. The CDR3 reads CASSVGVTYNEQFF. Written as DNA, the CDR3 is TGTGCCAGCAGTGTAGGGGTCACCTACAATGAGCAGTTCTTC.